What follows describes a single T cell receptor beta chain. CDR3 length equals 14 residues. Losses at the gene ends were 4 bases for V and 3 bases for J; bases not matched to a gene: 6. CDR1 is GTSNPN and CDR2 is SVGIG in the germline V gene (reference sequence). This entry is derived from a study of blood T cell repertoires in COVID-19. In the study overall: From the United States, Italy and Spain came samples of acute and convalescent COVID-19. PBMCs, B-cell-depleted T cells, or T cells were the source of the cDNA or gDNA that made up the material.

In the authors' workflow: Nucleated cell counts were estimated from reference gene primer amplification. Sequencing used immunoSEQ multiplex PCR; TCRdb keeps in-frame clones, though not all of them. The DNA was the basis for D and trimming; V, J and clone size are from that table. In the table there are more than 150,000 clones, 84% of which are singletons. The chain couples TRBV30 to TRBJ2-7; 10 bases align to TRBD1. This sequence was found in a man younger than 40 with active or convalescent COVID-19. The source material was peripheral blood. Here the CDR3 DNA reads TGTGCCTGGACCGGAGGGACAGGGGTCTACGAGCAGTACTTC. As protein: CAWTGGTGVYEQYF.